This entry features one T cell receptor (beta chain) sequence. Germline loops: CDR1 MGHDK, CDR2 SYGVNS. CDR3 size: 13 residues. V lost 5 bases and J lost 9, with 14 bases in between. Study processing details: Estimation of nucleated cell counts was performed using reference gene primer amplification. Measured with immunoSEQ multiplex PCR; TCRdb has only the in-frame clones, and not every one. That table furnishes V, J and clone size, whereas the DNA furnished D and trimming. This table holds hundreds of thousands of clones, about 82% found once. The sample belongs to a study of blood T cell repertoires in COVID-19. Study as a whole: T cells, B-cell-depleted T cells, or PBMCs provided the cDNA or gDNA that served as material.

Sequenced material: peripheral blood. The source of this sequence is a man over 45 with COVID-19, enrolled during active disease. The V gene is TRBV25-1, the J gene TRBJ2-1; D is perhaps TRBD2 (6 bases). CDR3 amino acids: CASSRAGPSEQFF. DNA for the CDR3: TGTGCCAGCAGTAGAGCGGGCCCCAGTGAGCAGTTCTTC. Looking up the rest from reference TRBV25-1 and TRBJ2-1 gives the full variable domain: EADIYQTPRYLVIGTGKKITLECSQTMGHDKMYWYQQDPGMELHLIHYSYGVNSTEKGDLSSESTVSRIRTEHFPLTLESARPSHTSQYLCASSRAGPSEQFFGPGTRLTVL.